This T cell receptor (beta chain) was retrieved from a study of T cells in Graves' hyperthyroidism and ophthalmopathy (dated by TCRdb to between 2019 and 2020). For the wider study: Peripheral blood samples were taken at initial diagnosis, before any treatment was given. To identify distinguishing TCR V-J signatures, a discovery cohort of 100 or so patients was used, comprising under 45 with Graves' ophthalmopathy and around 60 with stable Graves' hyperthyroidism. An independent validation cohort of under 20 hyperthyroidism patients and 17 patients who later progressed to ophthalmopathy tested prospective prediction of ophthalmopathy. The 90 to 100 discovery patients were randomly divided into training and test sets at a 7:3 ratio. The study also compared thyroid tissue and blood T-cell repertoires from over 5 Graves' hyperthyroidism patients. After sampling, hyperthyroidism patients received methimazole starting at 30 mg daily, and ophthalmopathy patients received high-dose intravenous methylprednisolone. According to the paper, TCR Vbeta CDR3 sequencing was carried out on some 140 peripheral blood samples, which came from under 50 ophthalmopathy, about 75 hyperthyroidism and some 17 progressor patients.

TCR beta CDR3 regions were amplified from RNA transcripts. A first-round RT-PCR of the TCR CDR3 used the HTBI primer set with the Qiagen OneStep RT-PCR kit. The libraries were constructed in a second round of multiplex PCR and then size-selected and purified. The libraries were sequenced on an Illumina HiSeq2000 using paired-end 100 bp reads. In the paper's pipeline: SOAPnuke was used to process the raw data, removing reads that contained adapters or uncalled bases, had a mean Phred below 15, or lacked an exact match to the constant primer or identifier. High-quality paired reads were merged using COPE v1.2.5, and each unique nucleotide sequence was defined as a clonotype. MiTCR v1.1 was used to align clonotypes to the IMGT TRBV, TRBD and TRBJ reference segments. Only V-J combinations with frequency above 0.0001, covering 99% to 99.2% of repertoires, were analysed. The TCS score was defined as F50 (clonal expansion) divided by E x V (chaos), with BLOSUM62-based TCRdist calculated between CDR3 peptides within each V-J. Welch's t-statistics and random forest reduced roughly 530 V-J features to 10 to 15, which were used in a naive Bayes classifier (R e1071). The similarity between thyroid and blood repertoires was quantified using the Morisita-Horn index. Through fastp at Q25 and MiXCR, TCRdb rebuilt clones from the public reads, retaining in-frame beta chains. Each CDR3 protein gets just one entry, which takes the most common genes and DNA from the rows behind it. None of the V and J calls come from the authors' own analysis; TCRdb made them. This sample comprises roughly 100,000 distinct CDR3 sequences, over 45% of them detected only once. The ten largest make up approximately 30% of the sample.

The paper's findings and limits, for the study overall: In validation, the model predicted progression to ophthalmopathy a median of roughly 6.5 months before onset, with over 60% sensitivity and roughly 77% specificity. In cross-validation, a model built on a 13 V-J signature told ophthalmopathy apart from stable hyperthyroidism with approximately 90% sensitivity and about 81% specificity, and in testing the same model reached 80%/75%. Most expanded thyroid clonotypes (frequency above 0.001) were also detected in blood, a finding suggesting that blood repertoires may reflect thyroid immune responses. No statistical method was used to fix the sample size in advance, and group allocation was not hidden from the investigators.

As for this clonotype: The specificity of this receptor is unknown. One end of the junction does not line up with germline, which may come from a read error.

Stable Graves' hyperthyroidism was defined as the absence of progression to ophthalmopathy over 18 months of follow-up. The hyperthyroidism patients were between 18 and 65 years old and newly diagnosed, with a disease duration of less than 2 months. Exclusion was applied to patients with uncontrolled infections, other autoimmune diseases, pregnancy or lactation. Clinical symptoms, serum thyroxine and TRAb, thyroid ultrasound, and orbital computed tomography formed the basis for the diagnoses. PBMCs were isolated from around 10 ml of fresh peripheral blood by Ficoll-Paque density gradient centrifugation. Total RNA was extracted using Trizol reagent, and RNA quality was assessed on an Agilent 2100 Bioanalyzer. The cysteine opens and the phenylalanine closes a CDR3 of 16 amino acids. Left in the record is the CDR3 DNA by itself, 48 bases read in frame from the first base. Sequences DFQATT (CDR1) and SNEGSKA (CDR2) are obtained from the germline V gene (reference sequence).

Sample: blood. This TCR was sampled from a man aged 35 to 55 with Graves' hyperthyroidism. The rearranged chain carries TRBV20-1 and TRBJ1-1, and the D gene may be TRBD1, 5 bases matching. The nucleotide sequence is TGCAGTGCTAGTATTGGAAAGGGGAGGATGAACACGGAAGCTTTCTTT. Its coded protein is CSASIGKGRMNTEAFF.